This is a list of T cell receptor beta chains from one sample in a study of T-cell memory formation after mild COVID-19. TCRdb processed the 5' RACE reads anew with MiXCR; each CDR3 protein has one entry. The data contain about 560,000 distinct CDR3 sequences, around a sixth of them singletons. Sample: PBMCs or a T cell subset sorted from them (not recorded which). All receptors come from an adult woman who had mild COVID-19 (a few samples of this study predate the infection). Cell type and time point are not known. Each CDR3 is given with its conserved first and last residue. The D gene is left open where the match is weak. A clone size is listed for some rows: how often the clone was seen (once, few, many), or a class if it is expanded.

CASSPRLNTGELFF	TGTGCCAGCTCACCTCGGCTTAACACCGGGGAGCTGTTTTTT	14	TRBV18	TRBJ2-2	few	.
CSAPVAYEQYF	TGCAGTGCTCCTGTTGCCTACGAGCAGTACTTC	11	TRBV20-1	TRBJ2-7	.	.
CASSQATGTGVYGYTF	TGCGCCAGCAGCCAAGCAACCGGGACAGGGGTCTATGGCTACACCTTC	16	TRBV4-1	TRBJ1-2	few	TRBD1
CASSPSSGIPYEQYF	TGTGCCAGCAGCCCCTCAAGCGGGATCCCCTACGAGCAGTACTTC	15	TRBV3-1	TRBJ2-7	.	TRBD2
CASSPQGGSGETQYF	TGTGCCAGCAGCCCACAGGGAGGGTCTGGAGAGACCCAGTACTTC	15	TRBV9	TRBJ2-5	.	.
CASSAIDGQLEAFF	TGTGCCAGCAGCGCCATAGATGGACAGCTTGAAGCTTTCTTT	14	TRBV9	TRBJ1-1	.	.
CASSHRPTGLADRGDTQYF	TGCGCCAGCAGCCACCGGCCGACGGGGCTAGCGGACCGTGGGGATACGCAGTATTTT	19	TRBV5-1	TRBJ2-3	few	TRBD2
CASSLSSRWNEQFF	TGTGCCAGCAGTTTGTCGAGTCGGTGGAATGAGCAGTTCTTC	14	TRBV12-3/TRBV12-4	TRBJ2-1	many	.
CASSPSYAYEQYF	TGTGCCAGCTCACCAAGCTACGCCTACGAGCAGTACTTC	13	TRBV18	TRBJ2-7	few	.
CASSDGGRVYMNTEAFF	TGTGCCAGCAGTGATGGGGGCCGGGTATACATGAACACTGAAGCTTTCTTT	17	TRBV25-1	TRBJ1-1	few	.
CSSSPRTSGTYEQYF	TGTTCCAGCAGTCCTCGGACTAGCGGAACCTACGAGCAGTACTTC	15	TRBV2	TRBJ2-7	.	TRBD2
CASSLSSTVTEAFF	TGTGCCAGCAGCCTCTCGAGTACGGTCACTGAAGCTTTCTTT	14	TRBV7-9	TRBJ1-1	.	.
CASSGTYNYGYTF	TGTGCCAGCAGCGGCACTTATAACTATGGCTACACCTTC	13	TRBV11-1	TRBJ1-2	.	.
CATTGAYEQYF	TGTGCCACCACCGGGGCCTACGAGCAGTACTTC	11	TRBV6-2/TRBV6-3	TRBJ2-7	few	.
CASSAGGTGGHEQYF	TGTGCCAGCAGCGCCGGGGGGACAGGGGGACACGAGCAGTACTTC	15	TRBV9	TRBJ2-7	.	TRBD1
CASSLFGPLAGHYEQYF	TGTGCCAGCAGCTTATTTGGCCCGTTAGCGGGACACTACGAGCAGTACTTC	17	TRBV7-2	TRBJ2-7	.	TRBD2
CATSDPVQGREQYF	TGTGCCACCAGTGACCCGGTACAGGGACGCGAGCAGTACTTC	14	TRBV24-1	TRBJ2-7	.	.
CAWTLPGEQYF	TGTGCCTGGACTCTTCCGGGAGAGCAGTACTTC	11	TRBV30	TRBJ2-7	.	.
CASSPPRGIGTEAFF	TGTGCCAGCAGCCCCCCCCGGGGAATAGGGACTGAAGCTTTCTTT	15	TRBV3-1	TRBJ1-1	.	.
CASSRTSSGANVLTF	TGTGCCAGCAGTCGGACGTCCTCTGGGGCCAACGTCCTGACTTTC	15	TRBV19	TRBJ2-6	.	.
CASSILALEYNEQFF	TGTGCCAGTAGTATTCTAGCGCTTGAGTACAATGAGCAGTTCTTC	15	TRBV19	TRBJ2-1	.	.
CASSLNHEQYF	TGTGCCAGCAGCCTTAACCACGAGCAGTACTTC	11	TRBV5-6	TRBJ2-7	.	.
CASSLRVANTGELFF	TGTGCCAGCAGCTTACGGGTCGCGAACACCGGGGAGCTGTTTTTT	15	TRBV11-2	TRBJ2-2	few	.
CSARDPNRGWQPQHF	TGCAGTGCTAGAGACCCCAACAGGGGTTGGCAGCCCCAGCATTTT	15	TRBV20-1	TRBJ1-5	few	TRBD1
CASSAGALGGETQYF	TGTGCCAGCAGCGCGGGGGCCCTCGGGGGGGAGACCCAGTACTTC	15	TRBV9	TRBJ2-5	.	.